This T cell receptor (beta chain) was documented in a study of beta chain features in type 1 diabetes. This clone was seen ten or more times. Germline V gene sequence: CDR1 SGHRS, CDR2 YFSETQ. V lost 2 bases, J lost 1 base, and 10 bases lay in between. CDR3 length: 15 amino acids. What was sequenced were expressed TCRB transcripts, since all of the isolated RNA had been reverse transcribed. The data were produced by immunoSEQ multiplex PCR, yet TCRdb's version contains in-frame clones alone and is incomplete. The data hold fewer than 200,000 clones, with about 8.5% observed a single time. This chain uses TRBV5-1 with TRBJ2-1; D perhaps matches TRBD1 (5 bases). The material sequenced was central memory CD4+ T cells from blood. The receptor was isolated from a young man in good health. CDR3 region: CASSFTQGSYNEQFF. The CDR3 region has the DNA TGCGCCAGCAGCTTTACGCAGGGTTCCTACAATGAGCAGTTCTTC.